This T cell receptor beta chain derives from a study of radiation and T cells in renal cell carcinoma (TCRdb year 2020). Turning to the overall study: A total of fewer than 55 samples underwent TCR beta sequencing, made up of approximately 26 tumors and about 27 peripheral blood samples. In the 45 to 65 samples combined, around 3.7 million unique CDR3 nucleotide sequences were found, encoding roughly 2.5 million unique CDR3 amino acid sequences. Results and caveats for the whole study, not just this receptor: Effects of radiation dose or scheduling on the TCR repertoire could not be addressed with the single-armed trial design. Irradiated tumors contained more dominant CDR3 motifs, and these motifs occupied a larger share of the repertoire than in control tumors. Higher TCR clonality was observed in irradiated tumors than in controls, with an average of about 50% of the repertoire accounted for by the top 100 clonotypes, compared with 43% in nephrectomy-only tumors. Only small tumor regions of 0.9 to 1 g were available, so intratumoral heterogeneity was not captured.

What the time point label conveys for this sample: tumor resected at nephrectomy. The sample's treatment or condition, from its label and the paper: treatment-naive control, cytoreductive nephrectomy. Control tumors came from treatment-naive renal cell carcinoma patients who underwent cytoreductive nephrectomy without prior radiation. Renal cell carcinoma with clear cell pathology was present in all patients. The control tumors used for TCR sequencing were from a few females and fewer than 14 males, were resected between 2011 and 2014, and had a median patient age of approximately 56 years (range about 40 to 85). Tumors were mechanically dissociated, digested with collagenase/hyaluronidase at 37 °C, processed in gentleMACS C tubes, and stored in liquid nitrogen. The QIAamp DNA Blood Mini Kit (Qiagen) was used to prepare genomic DNA for TCR sequencing. The analyses included just those samples that passed every quality control check.

TCR beta libraries were generated from genomic DNA with the immunoSEQ kit, following the manufacturer's recommendations. To prepare the libraries, a first multiplex PCR with proprietary primers was run, followed by a second PCR that added unique barcodes, and a bead cleanup was done after each round. Each sample batch included a kit-provided positive control reaction and a negative control reaction. The final libraries were assessed on an Agilent 4200 TapeStation D1000 ScreenTape, pooled by volume, and quantified by qPCR. An Illumina NextSeq500 fitted with a MidOutput 150-cycle cartridge performed the sequencing, running 156 Read1 cycles and 15 Index1 cycles with the kit's custom primers. The pooled library was loaded at approximately 1 pM, with an approximately 19% PhiX control spiked in. The source study handled its data this way. The vendor-processed data were analyzed in R, and a clonotype was defined as all T cells that share the same CDR3 nucleotide sequence. In the clone abundance analyses, frequencies were normalized to the 10,000 most abundant clones in each sample. Public T cell clones, which averaged fewer than five per sample, were excluded before analysis. The dominant motif analysis was done with ImmunoMap using the PAM10 matrix, a gap penalty of 30, and a homology threshold of 0.3, and motifs with a cumulative frequency of at least 0.01 were considered dominant. What TCRdb holds here is the immuneACCESS table cut down to in-frame rearrangements. Part of the clones is not present; checked against another copy, under half of the missing clones reflect an unresolved V gene, and the others are unexplained. V, J and clone size reflect that table, while D and trimming were determined from the DNA. The sample includes 15,000 to 17,000 clones, with around 60% observed a single time. The ten largest account for around 10% of the sample.

As a fraction of the sample, this clone is medium-sized (0.01 to 0.1%). Its recognized antigen is unknown. There are no base qualities to consult, and no much larger clone falls within one base. The CDR3 contains 15 residues, cysteine and phenylalanine counted. Just the 45-base CDR3 DNA is kept, in frame starting at base 1. At the junction V is shortened by 3 bases and J by 6 bases, with 16 bases in between. The germline V gene yields LGHNA for CDR1 and YSLEER for CDR2. The V and J genes are TRBV4-3 and TRBJ2-3; the D gene is possibly TRBD2, with 6 bases matching. The TCR originated in a man aged 50 to 60 with renal cell carcinoma. The specimen was tumor tissue, collected from a patient whose treatment was nephrectomy without radiotherapy. The DNA sequence reads TGCGCCAGCAGCCATTTAAGGGAGGCGCGGGATACGCAGTATTTT. Its amino acids are CASSHLREARDTQYF.